The rows below give T cell receptor beta chains drawn from one sample of a study of CD8 T cells in ankylosing spondylitis. MiXCR was run by TCRdb on the 5' RACE reads, yielding one entry per CDR3 protein. The data contain some 400,000 distinct CDR3 sequences, about a fifth of them singletons. The sequencing sample was made of blood, either unsorted or a sorted T cell fraction (not recorded which). The source of these receptors is a male donor with ankylosing spondylitis. The CDR3 runs from the conserved cysteine through the conserved F or W. Fields, in order: J gene, V gene, D gene, clone size, CDR3 DNA, CDR3 protein. The D gene is left open where the match is weak. Clone size, where shown, is once, few, many, or a class for clones that have expanded.

>TRBJ2-5|TRBV10-2|TRBD2|-
TGCGCCAGCAGGGGCGGACTAGCGGGAGGGGGGAAGGAGACCCAGTACTTC
CASRGGLAGGGKETQYF
>TRBJ1-1|TRBV29-1|TRBD1|-
TGCAGCGCCGGACAGGGAGACACTGAAGCTTTCTTT
CSAGQGDTEAFF
>TRBJ2-5|TRBV12-3/TRBV12-4|TRBD1|few
TGTGCCAGCAGGCGCAAGACAGGGCTCCCAGAGACCCAGTACTTC
CASRRKTGLPETQYF
>TRBJ2-3|TRBV7-2|-|-
TGTGCCAGCAGCTTAGTTAAGGGGGCGCGGGGAGATACGCAGTATTTT
CASSLVKGARGDTQYF
>TRBJ2-1|TRBV7-2|-|-
TGTGCCAGCAGCTTAGCGAGGTCCCAGCCCAATGAGCAGTTCTTC
CASSLARSQPNEQFF
>TRBJ2-1|TRBV20-1|-|-
TGCAGTGTAGAACTAGGGCCCAATGAGCAGTTCTTC
CSVELGPNEQFF
>TRBJ2-1|TRBV18|-|-
TGTGCCAGCTCACCATTGGGAGGTGTGAATGAGCAGTTCTTC
CASSPLGGVNEQFF
>TRBJ2-1|TRBV4-1|TRBD2|-
TGCGCCAGCAGCCCTTCTAGCGGGAGCCCGTACACTGAGCAGTTCTTC
CASSPSSGSPYTEQFF
>TRBJ2-4|TRBV29-1|-|few
TGCAGCGTTGGGGGACCCCGGAACATTCAGTACTTC
CSVGGPRNIQYF
>TRBJ1-6|TRBV30|-|-
TGTGCCTGGAGTAGGGCAGGGGCTTCACCCCTCCACTTT
CAWSRAGASPLHF
>TRBJ2-7|TRBV7-9|-|once
TGTGCCAGCAGCTTAGCGAACTCCTACGAGCAGTACTTC
CASSLANSYEQYF
>TRBJ2-1|TRBV29-1|-|few
TGCAGCTCCACGCTTGGCTACAATGAGCAGTTCTTC
CSSTLGYNEQFF
>TRBJ1-5|TRBV20-1|TRBD1|-
TGCAGTGCTTACTGGCAGACAGGGAAAAATCAGCCCCAGCATTTT
CSAYWQTGKNQPQHF
>TRBJ2-7|TRBV10-3|TRBD2|few
TGTGCCATCAGTGAGCCACGGACTAGCGGGAGCCTCGAGCAGTACTTC
CAISEPRTSGSLEQYF
>TRBJ2-4|TRBV10-3|-|few
TGTGCCATCAGTGAGCGCAGAGGGGCGTCGGGACGAGCCAAAAACATTCAGTACTTC
CAISERRGASGRAKNIQYF
>TRBJ2-1|TRBV7-9|TRBD2|-
TGTGCCAGCAGCTTAGGGAGGTTCGGGACTAGGGTCAATGAGCAGTTCTTC
CASSLGRFGTRVNEQFF
>TRBJ2-7|TRBV20-1|TRBD1|few
TGCAGTGCTAGTAGGCGGGCGACAGGGGATAAGCAGTACTTC
CSASRRATGDKQYF
>TRBJ2-3|TRBV4-1|TRBD2|-
TGCGCCAGCAGCCAAGGGATCGGGAGGGGAGATACGCAGTATTTT
CASSQGIGRGDTQYF
>TRBJ2-7|TRBV11-2|TRBD1|few
TGTGCCAGCAGCTTTTCACAGGGGGACTCCGAGCAGTACTTC
CASSFSQGDSEQYF
>TRBJ2-4|TRBV7-9|TRBD1|-
TGTGCCAGCAGCTCCTCGGGACAGGGGAACATTCAGTACTTC
CASSSSGQGNIQYF
>TRBJ2-5|TRBV19|-|few
TGTGCCAGTAGTATGACTGAGGTTCAAGAAGAGACCCAGTACTTC
CASSMTEVQEETQYF
>TRBJ2-7|TRBV6-1|TRBD2|-
TGTGCCAGCAGCCTTAGCGGGGGTCCCTCTTACGAGCAGTACTTC
CASSLSGGPSYEQYF
>TRBJ2-1|TRBV4-3|-|few
TGCGCCAGCAGCCGAGACTCCGGGACTAATGAGCAGTTCTTC
CASSRDSGTNEQFF
>TRBJ2-3|TRBV29-1|TRBD2|few
TGCAGCGTTGAGACTAGCGGGAGGCTTGGCACAGATACGCAGTATTTT
CSVETSGRLGTDTQYF
>TRBJ1-5|TRBV27|-|-
TGTGCCAGCAGTCGGGGAAAGCAGCCCCAGCATTTT
CASSRGKQPQHF